The 20 T cell receptor beta chains below were found in one sample sequenced in a study of blood T cell repertoires in COVID-19. Sequencing used immunoSEQ multiplex PCR; TCRdb keeps in-frame clones, though not all of them. Here the sample spans some 290,000 clones, about 85% being singletons. Sequencing input: peripheral blood. These receptors were obtained from a man between 18 and 29 years old with active or convalescent COVID-19.

The genes are TRBV5-1 and TRBJ2-3; maybe TRBD1 (6 bases). The CDR3 runs 13 residues. V was pared by 5 bases and J by 3 bases, with 10 bases between. Germline V gene lookup returns CDR1 SGHRS and CDR2 YFSETQ. CDR3 residues: CASSQGLTDTQYF. In nucleotides, the CDR3 is TGCGCCAGCAGTCAGGGGCTGACAGATACGCAGTATTTT.

The rearrangement links TRBV6-5 to TRBJ1-5; 9 positions match TRBD1. The trim removed 6 bases at V and 2 bases at J, leaving 5 bases unmatched. The CDR3 covers 15 residues. Germline V gene lookup returns CDR1 MNHEY and CDR2 SVGAGI. Written as DNA, the CDR3 is TGTGCCAGCAGCCCACAGGGGGCGGGCAATCAGCCCCAGCATTTT. This translates into CASSPQGAGNQPQHF.

This rearrangement joins TRBV5-1 to TRBJ2-5; 9 bases match TRBD1. Germline lookup yields CDR1 SGHRS and CDR2 YFSETQ. This CDR3 region has 14 residues. With V trimmed by 4 bases and J by 5 bases, 6 bases remained unmatched. The CDR3 region is CASSGGQGFETQYF. CDR3 DNA sequence: TGCGCCAGCAGCGGCGGACAGGGGTTTGAGACCCAGTACTTC.

DNA for the CDR3: TGTGCCAGCAGTCACGGGGGGGCACTGTTTTTT. Protein sequence: CASSHGGALFF. The gene calls are TRBV6-6 and TRBJ1-4; D is possibly TRBD1 (6 bases). The V end lost 5 bases, the J end lost 13 bases, and 11 bases lay between the germline ends. This CDR3 is built from 11 residues. CDR1 and CDR2 (germline): MNHNY, SVGAGI (reference sequence).

The rearrangement joins TRBV5-1 to TRBJ1-2, with D unresolved. The germline V and J ends were trimmed by 5 bases and 4 bases, with 15 bases remaining between them. The CDR3 contains 14 residues. Germline V lookup: CDR1 SGHRS, CDR2 YFSETQ. For the CDR3, the DNA is TGCGCCAGCAGTTTGAGTCTGAGCCGCTATGGCTACACCTTC. Protein product: CASSLSLSRYGYTF.

The CDR3 DNA reads TGTGCCAGCAGTCGGACAGACTATTCTATGGGCTACACCTTC. Translating gives CASSRTDYSMGYTF. The V gene is TRBV16, the J gene TRBJ1-2, with D tentatively TRBD1 (6 bases). Germline V gene sequence: CDR1 KGHSY, CDR2 FQNENV. The ends were cut back, 6 bases at V and 8 bases at J, with 19 bases in the middle. The CDR3 covers 14 residues.

The gene calls are TRBV30 and TRBJ1-1, with D possibly being TRBD1 (5 bases). Germline CDR1 reads GTSNPN; CDR2 reads SVGIG (reference sequence). V gave up 4 bases and J gave up 3 bases, with 21 bases separating them. The CDR3 length is 16 residues. CDR3 sequence reads: CAWIKPPGRGDTEAFF. The CDR3 DNA sequence: TGTGCCTGGATCAAACCGCCCGGACGGGGGGACACTGAAGCTTTCTTT.

Of note for this clone: This CDR3 is also generated by other DNA sequences in the sample. The V and J genes are TRBV6-5 and TRBJ1-1, with 7 bases lining up with TRBD1. Per the germline V gene, CDR1 is MNHEY and CDR2 is SVGAGI. Unmatched junction bases numbered 4, after V lost 6 bases and J lost 3 bases. The length of the CDR3 is 13 residues. The chain's CDR3 is CASSLTGDTEAFF. As DNA, the CDR3 is TGTGCCAGCAGCCTAACAGGGGACACTGAAGCTTTCTTT.

V and J are TRBV27 and TRBJ2-3; D uncertain. V lost 2 bases and J 3 bases, leaving 6 bases between the germline ends. The CDR3 runs to 13 residues. Germline CDR1 is MNHEY and CDR2 is SMNVEV (reference sequence). The CDR3 region has the DNA TGTGCCAGCAGTTTACTCCTGACAGATACGCAGTATTTT. Protein product: CASSLLLTDTQYF.

This clone appeared once. V gene TRBV7-9 combines with J gene TRBJ1-1; 9 bases agree with TRBD1. Per germline, CDR1 SEHNR and CDR2 FQNEAQ (reference sequence). V trimming: 1 base; J trimming: 4 bases; junction bases outside the gene matches: 1. The CDR3 runs to 14 residues. The CDR3 loop reads CASSLGTGATEAFF. The DNA of the CDR3 is TGTGCCAGCAGCTTAGGGACAGGGGCCACTGAAGCTTTCTTT.

This sequence joins TRBV5-6 and TRBJ2-3; TRBD1 might be the D (6 bases). The ends were cut back, 7 bases at V and 3 bases at J, with 15 bases in the middle. The CDR3 covers 14 residues. CDR1 and CDR2 (germline): SGHDT, YYEEEE. CDR3 loop: CASGRAGVTDTQYF. Written as DNA, the CDR3 is TGTGCCAGCGGCCGCGCAGGGGTAACAGATACGCAGTATTTT.

The V call is TRBV19, the J call TRBJ1-1, with D hard to call. From germline, CDR1 is LNHDA and CDR2 SQIVND (reference sequence). This CDR3 is built from 16 residues. The V and J ends lost 1 base and 0 bases respectively, with 12 bases between them. Written as DNA, the CDR3 is TGTGCCAGTAGTATAGGAGGACGGACTATGAACACTGAAGCTTTCTTT. As protein: CASSIGGRTMNTEAFF.

This clone came up once. This chain links TRBV29-1 with TRBJ2-1, with 10 bases identical to TRBD2. The CDR3 runs to 14 residues. The germline V gene encodes CDR1 SQVTM and CDR2 ANQGSEA. With 6 bases clipped from V and 6 bases from J, the junction kept 8 bases outside the gene matches. The chain's CDR3 is CSVQRLAGPNEQFF. The CDR3 DNA sequence: TGCAGCGTGCAAAGACTAGCGGGCCCCAATGAGCAGTTCTTC.

The chain carries TRBV21-1 and TRBJ2-1; the table's D call TRBD1 went unverified against the DNA. TRBV21-1 is termed a pseudogene. This CDR3 has 21 residues. CDR3 amino acids: CASSPPPPRIRQGPSYNEQFF. The CDR3 DNA reads TGTGCCAGCAGCCCCCCCCCGCCCCGAATTCGACAGGGTCCGTCCTACAATGAGCAGTTCTTC.

CDR3 protein: CATGGVFTYEQYF. CDR3 in DNA: TGTGCCACCGGGGGAGTCTTTACCTACGAGCAGTACTTC. The chain combines TRBV6-5 with TRBJ2-7; D possibly corresponds to TRBD2 (6 bases). V lost 10 bases and J 2 bases, leaving 15 bases between the germline ends. This CDR3 has 13 residues. Germline-derived CDR1 and CDR2 are MNHEY and SVGAGI.

The V call is TRBV18, the J call TRBJ2-7; TRBD2 aligns across 10 bases. The CDR3 sequence is 14 residues long. Germline V gene lookup returns CDR1 KGHSH and CDR2 LQKENI. With 0 bases clipped from V and 5 bases from J, the junction kept 1 base outside the gene matches. Here the CDR3 reads CASSPPGLANEQYF. In DNA form, the CDR3 reads TGTGCCAGCTCACCACCGGGACTAGCGAACGAGCAGTACTTC.

The chain has TRBV6-5 and TRBJ2-2; D remains unclear. This CDR3 region has 13 residues. CDR1 and CDR2 (germline): MNHEY, SVGAGI. The ends were cut back, 1 base at V and 6 bases at J, with 6 bases in the middle. The CDR3 sequence is CASSYFIPGELFF. Here the CDR3 DNA reads TGTGCCAGCAGTTACTTCATCCCCGGGGAGCTGTTTTTT.

This clone was detected only once. The chain is built from TRBV7-9 and TRBJ1-2, with 10 bases lining up with TRBD1. The germline V gene has CDR1 SEHNR and CDR2 FQNEAQ (reference sequence). J lost 3 bases, V lost 10 bases, and 5 bases had no gene match. The CDR3 runs 13 residues. CDR3 amino acids: CATPGQGYYGYTF. DNA for the CDR3: TGTGCCACCCCGGGACAGGGGTACTATGGCTACACCTTC.

This rearrangement joins TRBV12-3 or TRBV12-4 to TRBJ2-3, with D perhaps matching TRBD2 (5 bases). The V end was cut by 2 bases, the J end by 8 bases, with 11 bases between. This CDR3 region has 13 residues. CDR3 DNA sequence: TGTGCCAGCAGTTTATCAAGAGGGAGTACGCAGTATTTT. Translated: CASSLSRGSTQYF.

V and J are TRBV10-3 and TRBJ2-5, with 7 bases aligning to TRBD1. Germline CDR1 ENHRY, CDR2 SYGVKD. The length of the CDR3 is 14 residues. The V segment lost 2 bases and the J segment 5 bases; nucleotides outside the gene matches: 5. The CDR3 here is CAISEADRVETQYF. For the CDR3, the DNA is TGTGCCATCAGTGAGGCTGACAGGGTGGAGACCCAGTACTTC.